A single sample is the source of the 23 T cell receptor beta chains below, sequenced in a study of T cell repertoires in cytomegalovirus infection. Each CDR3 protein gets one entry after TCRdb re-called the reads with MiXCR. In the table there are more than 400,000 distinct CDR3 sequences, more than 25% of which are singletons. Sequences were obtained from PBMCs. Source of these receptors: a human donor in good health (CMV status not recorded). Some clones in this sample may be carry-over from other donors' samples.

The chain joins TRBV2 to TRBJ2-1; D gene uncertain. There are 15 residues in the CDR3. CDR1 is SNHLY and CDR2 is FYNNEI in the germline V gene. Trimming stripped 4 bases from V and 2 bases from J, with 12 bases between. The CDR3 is CASSVVRAAYNEQFF. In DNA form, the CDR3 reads TGTGCCAGCAGTGTGGTACGGGCCGCCTACAATGAGCAGTTCTTC.

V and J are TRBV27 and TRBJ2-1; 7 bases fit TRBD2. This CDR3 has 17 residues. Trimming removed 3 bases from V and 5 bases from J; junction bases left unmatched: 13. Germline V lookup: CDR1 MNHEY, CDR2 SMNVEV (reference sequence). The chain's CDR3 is CASSFSGTLYLDNEQFF. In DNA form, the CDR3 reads TGTGCCAGCAGTTTCAGCGGGACGCTCTATCTGGACAATGAGCAGTTCTTC.

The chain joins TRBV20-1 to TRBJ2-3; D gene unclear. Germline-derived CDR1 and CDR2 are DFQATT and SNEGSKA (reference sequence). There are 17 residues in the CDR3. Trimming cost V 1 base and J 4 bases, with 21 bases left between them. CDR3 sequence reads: CSARAPRLRVESDTQYF. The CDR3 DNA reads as TGCAGTGCTAGAGCCCCCCGACTTCGGGTTGAGTCAGATACGCAGTATTTT.

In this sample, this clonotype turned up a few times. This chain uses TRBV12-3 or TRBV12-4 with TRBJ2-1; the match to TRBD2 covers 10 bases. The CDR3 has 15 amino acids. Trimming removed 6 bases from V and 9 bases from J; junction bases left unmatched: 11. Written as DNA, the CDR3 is TGTGCCAGCAGCCCCACCGGGACTAGCGACGGTGAGCAGTTCTTC. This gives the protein CASSPTGTSDGEQFF.

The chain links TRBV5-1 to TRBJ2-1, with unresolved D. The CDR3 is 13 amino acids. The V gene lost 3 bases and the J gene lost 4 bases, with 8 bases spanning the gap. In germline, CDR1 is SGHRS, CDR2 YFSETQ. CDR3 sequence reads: CASSSDNYNEQFF. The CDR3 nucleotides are TGCGCCAGCAGCTCCGACAATTACAATGAGCAGTTCTTC.

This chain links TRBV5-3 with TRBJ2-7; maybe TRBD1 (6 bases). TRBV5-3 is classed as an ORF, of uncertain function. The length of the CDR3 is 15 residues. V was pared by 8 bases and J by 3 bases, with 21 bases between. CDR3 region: CASSPIREGGYEQYF. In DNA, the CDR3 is TGTGCCAGCAGCCCGATCAGGGAAGGGGGCTACGAGCAGTACTTC.

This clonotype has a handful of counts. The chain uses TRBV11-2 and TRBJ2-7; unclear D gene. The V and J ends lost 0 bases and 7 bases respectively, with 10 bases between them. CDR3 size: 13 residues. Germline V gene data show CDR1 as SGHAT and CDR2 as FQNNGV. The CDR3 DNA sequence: TGTGCCAGCAGCTTAGATCGTGTGAGGGAGCAGTACTTC. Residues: CASSLDRVREQYF.

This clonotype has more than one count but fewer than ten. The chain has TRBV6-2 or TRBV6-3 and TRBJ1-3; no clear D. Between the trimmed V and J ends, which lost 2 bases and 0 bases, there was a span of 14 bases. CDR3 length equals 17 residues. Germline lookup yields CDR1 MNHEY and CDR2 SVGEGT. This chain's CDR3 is CASSYIAAGRSGNTIYF. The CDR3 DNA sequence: TGTGCCAGCAGTTACATTGCGGCAGGACGCTCTGGAAACACCATATATTTT.

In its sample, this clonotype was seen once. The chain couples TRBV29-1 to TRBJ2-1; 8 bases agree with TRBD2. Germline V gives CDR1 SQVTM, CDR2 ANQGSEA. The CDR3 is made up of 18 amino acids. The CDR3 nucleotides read TGCGGGGCCAGCGGGGGCAGGGGCCGCCACCTTTCCTACAATGAGCAGTTCTTC. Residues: CGASGGRGRHLSYNEQFF.

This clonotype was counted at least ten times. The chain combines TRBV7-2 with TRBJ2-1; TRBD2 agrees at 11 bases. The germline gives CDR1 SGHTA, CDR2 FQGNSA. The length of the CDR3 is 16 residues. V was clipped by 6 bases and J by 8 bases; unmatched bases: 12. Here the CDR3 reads CASSHTSGSVWYEQFF. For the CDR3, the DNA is TGTGCCAGCAGTCACACTAGCGGGAGCGTTTGGTATGAGCAGTTCTTC.

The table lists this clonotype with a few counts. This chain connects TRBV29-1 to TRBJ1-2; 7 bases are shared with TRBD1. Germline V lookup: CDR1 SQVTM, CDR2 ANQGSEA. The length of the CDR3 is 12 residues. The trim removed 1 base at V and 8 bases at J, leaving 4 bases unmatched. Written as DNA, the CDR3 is TGCAGCGTTGAAGGACAGGGTCAAGGCTACACCTTC. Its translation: CSVEGQGQGYTF.

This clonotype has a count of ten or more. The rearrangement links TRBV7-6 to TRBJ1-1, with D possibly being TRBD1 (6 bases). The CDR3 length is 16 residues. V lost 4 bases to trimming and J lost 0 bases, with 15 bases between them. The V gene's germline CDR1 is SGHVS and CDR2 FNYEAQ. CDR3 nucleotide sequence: TGTGCCAGCAGCTCCCCCTCCGGGGGCATGAACACTGAAGCTTTCTTT. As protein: CASSSPSGGMNTEAFF.

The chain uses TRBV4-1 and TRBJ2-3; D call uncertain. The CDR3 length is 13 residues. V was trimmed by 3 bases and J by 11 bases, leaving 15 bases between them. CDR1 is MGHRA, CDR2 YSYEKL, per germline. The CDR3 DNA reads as TGCGCCAGCAGCCAGTTATTTCTGAATCGGCAGTATTTT. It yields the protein CASSQLFLNRQYF.

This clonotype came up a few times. CDR3 DNA: TGTGCCAGCAGCACCACCGGGACAGCGCTGCAGTACTTC. This sequence encodes CASSTTGTALQYF. The gene calls are TRBV7-3 and TRBJ2-7; 7 nucleotides align to TRBD1. V was clipped by 5 bases and J by 9 bases; unmatched bases: 10. The CDR3 runs to 13 residues. Germline V gene data show CDR1 as SGHTA and CDR2 as FQGTGA.

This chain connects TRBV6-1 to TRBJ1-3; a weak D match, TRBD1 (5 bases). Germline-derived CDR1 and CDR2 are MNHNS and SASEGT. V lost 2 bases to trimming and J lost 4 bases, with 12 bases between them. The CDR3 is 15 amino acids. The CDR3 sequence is CASSERGRTGNTIYF. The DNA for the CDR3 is TGTGCCAGCAGTGAAAGGGGCAGGACGGGAAACACCATATATTTT.

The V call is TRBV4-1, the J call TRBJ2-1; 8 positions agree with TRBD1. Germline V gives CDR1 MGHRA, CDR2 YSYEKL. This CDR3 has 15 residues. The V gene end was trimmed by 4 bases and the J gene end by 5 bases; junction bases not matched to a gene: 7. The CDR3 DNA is TGCGCCAGCAGCCGACCGGACAGGGAAAACAATGAGCAGTTCTTC. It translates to CASSRPDRENNEQFF.

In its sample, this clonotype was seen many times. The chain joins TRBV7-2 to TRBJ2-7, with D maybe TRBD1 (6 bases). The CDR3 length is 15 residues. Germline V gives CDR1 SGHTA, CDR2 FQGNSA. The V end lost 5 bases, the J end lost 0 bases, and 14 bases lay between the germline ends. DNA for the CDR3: TGTGCCAGCAGCGACCGGGACATCTTCTCCTACGAGCAGTACTTC. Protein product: CASSDRDIFSYEQYF.

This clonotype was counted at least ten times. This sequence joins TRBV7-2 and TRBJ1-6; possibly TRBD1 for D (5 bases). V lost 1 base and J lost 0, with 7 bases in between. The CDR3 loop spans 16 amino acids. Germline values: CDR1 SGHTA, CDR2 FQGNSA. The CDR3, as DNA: TGTGCCAGCAGCTTAGGGGGGAGCTCCTATAATTCACCCCTCCACTTT. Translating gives CASSLGGSSYNSPLHF. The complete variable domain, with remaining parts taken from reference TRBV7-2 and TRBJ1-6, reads GAGVSQSPSNKVTEKGKDVELRCDPISGHTALYWYRQSLGQGLEFLIYFQGNSAPDKSGLPSDRFSAERTGGSVSTLTIQRTQQEDSAVYLCASSLGGSSYNSPLHFGNGTRLTVT.

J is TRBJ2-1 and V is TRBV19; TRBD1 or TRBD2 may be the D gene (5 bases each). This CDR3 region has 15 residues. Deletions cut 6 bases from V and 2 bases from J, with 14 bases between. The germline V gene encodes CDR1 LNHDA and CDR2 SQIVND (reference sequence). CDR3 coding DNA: TGTGCCAGTAGCGCCGGGACGGCCCCCTACAATGAGCAGTTCTTC. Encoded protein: CASSAGTAPYNEQFF.

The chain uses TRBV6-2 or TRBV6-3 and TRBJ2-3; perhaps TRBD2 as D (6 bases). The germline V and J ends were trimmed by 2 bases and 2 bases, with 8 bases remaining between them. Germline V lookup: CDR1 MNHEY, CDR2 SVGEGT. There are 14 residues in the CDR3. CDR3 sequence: CASSYKGLTDTQYF. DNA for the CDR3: TGTGCCAGCAGTTACAAGGGACTCACAGATACGCAGTATTTT.

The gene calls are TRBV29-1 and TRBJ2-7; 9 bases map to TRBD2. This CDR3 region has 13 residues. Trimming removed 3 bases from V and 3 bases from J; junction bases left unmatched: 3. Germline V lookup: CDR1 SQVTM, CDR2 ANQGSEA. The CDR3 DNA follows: TGCAGCGTTGAGCTAGCGGGAAGCTACGAGCAGTACGTC. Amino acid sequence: CSVELAGSYEQYV.

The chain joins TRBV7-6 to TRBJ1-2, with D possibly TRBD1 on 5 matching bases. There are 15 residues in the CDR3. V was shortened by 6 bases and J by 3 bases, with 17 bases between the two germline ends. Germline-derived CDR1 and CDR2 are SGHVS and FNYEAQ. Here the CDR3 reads CASSTGGAPDYGYTF. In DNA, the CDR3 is TGTGCCAGCAGTACGGGGGGAGCTCCTGACTATGGCTACACCTTC. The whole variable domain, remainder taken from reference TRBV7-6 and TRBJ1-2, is GAGVSQSPRYKVTKRGQDVALRCDPISGHVSLYWYRQALGQGPEFLTYFNYEAQQDKSGLPNDRFSAERPEGSISTLTIQRTEQRDSAMYRCASSTGGAPDYGYTFGSGTRLTVV.

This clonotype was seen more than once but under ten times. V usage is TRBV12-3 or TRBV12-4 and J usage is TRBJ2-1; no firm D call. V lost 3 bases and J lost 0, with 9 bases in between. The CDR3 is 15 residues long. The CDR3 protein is CASSFWATSYNEQFF. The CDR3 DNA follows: TGTGCCAGCAGTTTTTGGGCTACCTCCTACAATGAGCAGTTCTTC.